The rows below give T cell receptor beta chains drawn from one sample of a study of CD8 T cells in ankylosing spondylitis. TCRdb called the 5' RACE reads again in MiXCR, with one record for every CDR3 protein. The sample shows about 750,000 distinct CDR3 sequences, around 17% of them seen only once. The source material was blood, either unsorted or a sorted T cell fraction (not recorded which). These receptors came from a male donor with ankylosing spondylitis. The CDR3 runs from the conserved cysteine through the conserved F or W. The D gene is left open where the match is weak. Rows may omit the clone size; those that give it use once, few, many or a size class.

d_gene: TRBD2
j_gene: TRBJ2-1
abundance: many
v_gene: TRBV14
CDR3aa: CASSRHGGSSYNEQFF
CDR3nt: TGTGCCAGCAGCCGACACGGGGGGAGCTCCTACAATGAGCAGTTCTTC

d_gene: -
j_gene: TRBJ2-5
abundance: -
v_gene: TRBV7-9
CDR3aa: CASSDEETQYF
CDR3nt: TGTGCCAGCAGTGACGAAGAGACCCAGTACTTC

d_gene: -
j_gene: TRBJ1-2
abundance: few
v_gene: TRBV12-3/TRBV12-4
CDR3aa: CASSLDRAFGYTF
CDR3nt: TGTGCCAGCAGTTTAGATCGGGCTTTTGGCTACACCTTC

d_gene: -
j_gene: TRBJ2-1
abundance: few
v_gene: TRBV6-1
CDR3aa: CASRASGRGMDEQFF
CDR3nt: TGTGCCAGCAGGGCCAGCGGACGGGGGATGGATGAGCAGTTCTTC

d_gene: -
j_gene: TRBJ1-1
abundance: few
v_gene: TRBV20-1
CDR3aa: CSAQGSGAEAFF
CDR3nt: TGCAGTGCTCAGGGGTCGGGCGCCGAAGCTTTCTTT

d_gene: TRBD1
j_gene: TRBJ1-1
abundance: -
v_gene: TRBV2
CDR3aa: CASSTGGAGNTEAFF
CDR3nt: TGTGCCAGCAGTACAGGGGGCGCCGGGAACACTGAAGCTTTCTTT

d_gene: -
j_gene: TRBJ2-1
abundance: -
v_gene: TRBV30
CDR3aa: CAWSVLGPLSSYNEQFF
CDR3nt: TGTGCCTGGAGTGTACTGGGGCCCCTCAGCTCCTACAATGAGCAGTTCTTC

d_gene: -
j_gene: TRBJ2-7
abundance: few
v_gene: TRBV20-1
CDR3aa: CTTGTALQEQYF
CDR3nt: TGCACCACCGGGACGGCCCTACAGGAGCAGTACTTC

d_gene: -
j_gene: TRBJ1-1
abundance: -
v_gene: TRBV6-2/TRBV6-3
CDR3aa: CASSWTAFGGAFF
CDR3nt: TGTGCCAGCAGTTGGACGGCGTTCGGGGGAGCTTTCTTT

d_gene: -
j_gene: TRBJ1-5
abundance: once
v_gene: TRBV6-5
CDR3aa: CASSYSLKLDAGNQPQHF
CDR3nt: TGTGCCAGCAGTTACTCACTAAAATTGGACGCTGGGAATCAGCCCCAGCATTTT

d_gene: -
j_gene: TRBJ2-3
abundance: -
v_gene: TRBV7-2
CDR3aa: CASGTSHGTDTQYF
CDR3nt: TGTGCCAGCGGAACTAGCCATGGCACAGATACGCAGTATTTT

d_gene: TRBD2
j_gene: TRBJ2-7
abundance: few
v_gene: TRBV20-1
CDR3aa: CSVRDRSSGSYEQYF
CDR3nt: TGCAGTGTTAGAGATCGGTCTAGCGGCTCCTACGAGCAGTACTTC

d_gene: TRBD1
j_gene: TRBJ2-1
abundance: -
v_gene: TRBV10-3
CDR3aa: CAASQGNEQFF
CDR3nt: TGTGCCGCATCACAGGGGAATGAGCAGTTCTTC

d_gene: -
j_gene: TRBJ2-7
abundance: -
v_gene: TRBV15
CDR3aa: CATSRDKGGATSYEQYF
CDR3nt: TGTGCCACCAGCAGAGATAAAGGAGGGGCCACCTCCTACGAGCAGTACTTC

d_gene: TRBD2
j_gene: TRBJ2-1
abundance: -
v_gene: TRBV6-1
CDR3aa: CASTGGLAGNEQFF
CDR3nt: TGTGCCAGCACCGGGGGACTAGCGGGAAATGAGCAGTTCTTC

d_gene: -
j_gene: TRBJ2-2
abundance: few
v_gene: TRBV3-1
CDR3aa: CASSQDRPGVGFTGELFF
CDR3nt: TGTGCCAGCAGCCAAGATCGCCCGGGAGTAGGTTTTACCGGGGAGCTGTTTTTT

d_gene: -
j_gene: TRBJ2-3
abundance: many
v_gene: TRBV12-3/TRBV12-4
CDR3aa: CASSFNSGGTDTQYF
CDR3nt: TGTGCCAGCAGTTTCAATAGTGGGGGCACAGATACGCAGTATTTT

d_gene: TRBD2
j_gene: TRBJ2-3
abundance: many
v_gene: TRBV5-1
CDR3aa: CASSLGARLAGTDTQYF
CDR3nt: TGCGCCAGCAGCTTGGGGGCTAGACTAGCGGGGACAGATACGCAGTATTTT

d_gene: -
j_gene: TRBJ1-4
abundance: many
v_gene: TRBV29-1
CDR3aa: CSVLRGSSEKLFF
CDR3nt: TGCAGCGTTCTACGGGGATCGAGTGAAAAACTGTTTTTT

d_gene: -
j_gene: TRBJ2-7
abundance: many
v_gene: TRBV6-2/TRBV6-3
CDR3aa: CASSLRGARGNEQYF
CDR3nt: TGTGCCAGCAGCCTCCGGGGGGCCCGCGGGAACGAGCAGTACTTC

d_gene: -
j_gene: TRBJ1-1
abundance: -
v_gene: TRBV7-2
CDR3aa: CASSLSRAMNTEAFF
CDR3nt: TGTGCCAGCAGCTTGAGCCGAGCTATGAACACTGAAGCTTTCTTT

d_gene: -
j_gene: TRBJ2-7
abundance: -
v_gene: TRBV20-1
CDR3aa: CSARGWDGYEQYF
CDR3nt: TGCAGTGCTAGAGGGTGGGACGGCTACGAGCAGTACTTC

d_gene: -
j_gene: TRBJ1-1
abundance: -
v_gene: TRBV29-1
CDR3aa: CSARDTPEAFF
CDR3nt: TGCAGCGCAAGGGACACCCCGGAAGCTTTCTTT

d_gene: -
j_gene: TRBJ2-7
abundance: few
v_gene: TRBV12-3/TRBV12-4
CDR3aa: CASRGDRPYEQYF
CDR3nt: TGTGCCAGCAGAGGAGACAGGCCCTACGAGCAGTACTTC

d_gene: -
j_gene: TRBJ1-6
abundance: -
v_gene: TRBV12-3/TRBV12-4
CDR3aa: CASSLGDTLRDSPLHF
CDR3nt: TGTGCCAGCAGTTTAGGGGACACCCTTAGGGATTCACCCCTCCACTTT

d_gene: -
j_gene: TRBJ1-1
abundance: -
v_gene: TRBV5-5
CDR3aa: CASSLVTGGRYTEAFF
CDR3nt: TGTGCCAGCAGCTTGGTAACGGGGGGACGTTACACTGAAGCTTTCTTT

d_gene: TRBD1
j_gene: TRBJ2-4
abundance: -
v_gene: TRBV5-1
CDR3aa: CASSPGQQKNIQYF
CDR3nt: TGCGCCAGCAGCCCGGGACAGCAGAAAAACATTCAGTACTTC

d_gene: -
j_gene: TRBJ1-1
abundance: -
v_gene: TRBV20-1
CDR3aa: CSAGDLRTAELNTEAFF
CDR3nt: TGCAGTGCTGGAGACCTACGGACAGCAGAATTGAACACTGAAGCTTTCTTT

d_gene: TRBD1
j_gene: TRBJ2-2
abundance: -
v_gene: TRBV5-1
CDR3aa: CASSPRTGFTGELFF
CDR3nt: TGCGCCAGCAGCCCGCGGACAGGCTTCACCGGGGAGCTGTTTTTT

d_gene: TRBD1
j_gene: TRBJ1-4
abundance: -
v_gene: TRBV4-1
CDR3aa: CASSPGSLLGQDEKLFF
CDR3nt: TGCGCCAGCAGCCCAGGCTCCTTGTTGGGACAGGACGAAAAACTGTTTTTT

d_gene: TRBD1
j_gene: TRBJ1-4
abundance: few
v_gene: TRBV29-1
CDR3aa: CSVEVDGTDNEKLFF
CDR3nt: TGCAGCGTTGAAGTGGACGGGACAGATAATGAAAAACTGTTTTTT

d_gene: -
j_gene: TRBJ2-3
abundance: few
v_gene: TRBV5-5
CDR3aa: CASSFGDTLWSTDTQYF
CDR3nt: TGTGCCAGCAGCTTCGGGGACACCCTATGGAGCACAGATACGCAGTATTTT

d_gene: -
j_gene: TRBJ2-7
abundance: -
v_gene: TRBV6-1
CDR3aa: CASSEEGHMSSYEQYF
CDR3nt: TGTGCCAGCAGTGAGGAAGGACACATGAGCTCCTACGAGCAGTACTTC

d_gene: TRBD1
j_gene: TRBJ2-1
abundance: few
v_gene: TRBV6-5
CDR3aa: CASSYWGDRDNEQFF
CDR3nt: TGTGCCAGCAGTTATTGGGGGGACAGGGACAATGAGCAGTTCTTC

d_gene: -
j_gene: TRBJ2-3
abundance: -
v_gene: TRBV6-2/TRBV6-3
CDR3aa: CASSFHPGDTQYF
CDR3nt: TGTGCCAGCAGTTTCCACCCGGGTGATACGCAGTATTTT

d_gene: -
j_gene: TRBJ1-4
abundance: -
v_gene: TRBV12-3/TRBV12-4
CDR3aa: CASSFGPEGKLFF
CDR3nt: TGTGCCAGCAGTTTTGGTCCAGAGGGAAAACTGTTTTTT

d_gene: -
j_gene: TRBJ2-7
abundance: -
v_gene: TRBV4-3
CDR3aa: CASSQDRVARSYEQYF
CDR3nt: TGCGCCAGCAGCCAAGACAGGGTAGCCAGGTCCTACGAGCAGTACTTC

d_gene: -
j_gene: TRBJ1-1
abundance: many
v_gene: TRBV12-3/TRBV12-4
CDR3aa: CASSLRTEAFF
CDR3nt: TGTGCCAGCAGTTTGCGGACTGAAGCTTTCTTT

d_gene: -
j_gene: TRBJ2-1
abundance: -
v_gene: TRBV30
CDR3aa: CAWSENEQFF
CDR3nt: TGTGCCTGGAGCGAGAATGAGCAGTTCTTC

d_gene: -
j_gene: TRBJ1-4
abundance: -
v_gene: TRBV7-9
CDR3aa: CASSLDERGANEKLFF
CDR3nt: TGTGCCAGCAGCTTAGACGAACGGGGAGCTAATGAAAAACTGTTTTTT

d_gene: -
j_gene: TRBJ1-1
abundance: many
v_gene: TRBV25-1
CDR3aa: CASGDRRRAFF
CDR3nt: TGTGCCAGCGGAGACCGCAGGCGAGCTTTCTTT

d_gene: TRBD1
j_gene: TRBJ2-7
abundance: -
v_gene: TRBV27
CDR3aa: CASSFRQGASYEQYF
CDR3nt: TGTGCCAGCAGTTTCCGACAGGGGGCCTCCTACGAGCAGTACTTC

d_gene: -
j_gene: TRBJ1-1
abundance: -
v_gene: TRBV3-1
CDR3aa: CASSQATNTEAFF
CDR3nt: TGTGCCAGCAGCCAAGCCACGAACACTGAAGCTTTCTTT

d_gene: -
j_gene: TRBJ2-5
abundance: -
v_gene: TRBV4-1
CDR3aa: CASSQFGGWSETQYF
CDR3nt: TGCGCCAGCAGCCAGTTTGGGGGTTGGTCAGAGACCCAGTACTTC